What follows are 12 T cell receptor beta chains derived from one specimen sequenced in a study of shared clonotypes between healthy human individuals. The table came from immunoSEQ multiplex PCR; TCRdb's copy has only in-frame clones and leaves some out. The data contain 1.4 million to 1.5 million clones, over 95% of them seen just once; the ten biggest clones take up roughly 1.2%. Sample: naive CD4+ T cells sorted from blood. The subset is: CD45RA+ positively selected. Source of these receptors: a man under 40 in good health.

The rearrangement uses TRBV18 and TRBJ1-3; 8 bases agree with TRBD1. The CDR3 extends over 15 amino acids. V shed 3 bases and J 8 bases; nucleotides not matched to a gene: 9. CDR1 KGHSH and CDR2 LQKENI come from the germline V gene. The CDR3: CASSPSPRGRDTIYF. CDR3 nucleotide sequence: TGTGCCAGCTCACCTTCTCCCAGGGGGCGAGACACCATATATTTT.

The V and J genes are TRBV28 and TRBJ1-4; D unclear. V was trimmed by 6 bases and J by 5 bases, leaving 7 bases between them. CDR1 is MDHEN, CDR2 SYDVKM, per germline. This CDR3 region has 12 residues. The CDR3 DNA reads TGTGCCAGCAGGGACTTAAATGAAAAACTGTTTTTT. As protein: CASRDLNEKLFF. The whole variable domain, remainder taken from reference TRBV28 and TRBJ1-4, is DVKVTQSSRYLVKRTGEKVFLECVQDMDHENMFWYRQDPGLGLRLIYFSYDVKMKEKGDIPEGYSVSREKKERFSLILESASTNQTSMYLCASRDLNEKLFFGSGTQLSVL.

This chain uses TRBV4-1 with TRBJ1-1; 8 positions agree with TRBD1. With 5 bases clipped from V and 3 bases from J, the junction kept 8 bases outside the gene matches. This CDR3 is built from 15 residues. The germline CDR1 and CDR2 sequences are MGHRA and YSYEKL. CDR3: CASSFRTGRDTEAFF. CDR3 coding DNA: TGCGCCAGCAGCTTCAGGACAGGGAGGGACACTGAAGCTTTCTTT.

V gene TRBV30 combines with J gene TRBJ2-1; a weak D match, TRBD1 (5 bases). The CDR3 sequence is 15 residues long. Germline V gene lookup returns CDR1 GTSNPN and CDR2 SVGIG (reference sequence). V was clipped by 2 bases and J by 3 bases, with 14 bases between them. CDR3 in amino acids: CAWSTQVGYYNEQFF. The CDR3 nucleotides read TGTGCCTGGAGTACACAGGTGGGTTACTACAATGAGCAGTTCTTC.

This CDR3 reads CASSPAETENTEAFF. The CDR3 bases are TGTGCCAGCAGTCCGGCCGAGACAGAGAACACTGAAGCTTTCTTT. The rearrangement joins TRBV28 to TRBJ1-1, with D possibly matching TRBD1 (5 bases). V lost 5 bases to trimming and J lost 1 base, with 14 bases between them. Germline-derived CDR1 and CDR2 are MDHEN and SYDVKM. The CDR3 runs to 15 residues.

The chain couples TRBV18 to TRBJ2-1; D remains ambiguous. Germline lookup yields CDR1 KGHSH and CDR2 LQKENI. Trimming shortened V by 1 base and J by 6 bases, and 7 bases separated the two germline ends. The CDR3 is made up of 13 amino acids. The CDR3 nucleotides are TGTGCCAGCTCACCACGCAGTTCCAATGAGCAGTTCTTC. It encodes CASSPRSSNEQFF.

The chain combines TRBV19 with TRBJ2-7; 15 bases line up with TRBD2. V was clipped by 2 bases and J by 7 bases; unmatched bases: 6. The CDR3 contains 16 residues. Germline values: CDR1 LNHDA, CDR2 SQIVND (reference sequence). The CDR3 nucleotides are TGTGCCAGTAGTATACTCGGACTAGCGGGAGGGCGAGAGCAGTACTTC. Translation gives CASSILGLAGGREQYF.

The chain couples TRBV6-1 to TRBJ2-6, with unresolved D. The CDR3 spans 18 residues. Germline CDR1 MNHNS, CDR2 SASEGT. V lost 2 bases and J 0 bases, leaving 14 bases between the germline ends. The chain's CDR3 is CASSEPARRISGANVLTF. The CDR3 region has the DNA TGTGCCAGCAGTGAACCGGCCAGGAGAATCTCTGGGGCCAACGTCCTGACTTTC.

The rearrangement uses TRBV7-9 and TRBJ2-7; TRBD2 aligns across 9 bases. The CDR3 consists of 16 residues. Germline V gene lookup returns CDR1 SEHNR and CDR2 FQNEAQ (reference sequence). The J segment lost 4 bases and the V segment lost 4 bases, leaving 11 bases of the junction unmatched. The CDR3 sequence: CASSSPSGTPLYEQYF. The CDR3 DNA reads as TGTGCCAGCAGCTCGCCTAGCGGGACTCCACTTTACGAGCAGTACTTC.

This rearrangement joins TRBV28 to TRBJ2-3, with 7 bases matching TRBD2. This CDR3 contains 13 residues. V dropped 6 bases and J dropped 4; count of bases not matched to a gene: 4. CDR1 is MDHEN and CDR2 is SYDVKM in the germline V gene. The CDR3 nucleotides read TGTGCCAGCAGCGGGAGGTGGTCAGATACGCAGTATTTT. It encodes CASSGRWSDTQYF.

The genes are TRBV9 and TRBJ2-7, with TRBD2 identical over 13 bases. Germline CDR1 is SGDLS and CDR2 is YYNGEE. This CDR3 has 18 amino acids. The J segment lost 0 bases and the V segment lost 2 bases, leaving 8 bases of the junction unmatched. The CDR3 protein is CASSVGLAGDPYSYEQYF. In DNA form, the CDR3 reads TGTGCCAGCAGCGTTGGACTAGCGGGAGACCCCTACTCCTACGAGCAGTACTTC.

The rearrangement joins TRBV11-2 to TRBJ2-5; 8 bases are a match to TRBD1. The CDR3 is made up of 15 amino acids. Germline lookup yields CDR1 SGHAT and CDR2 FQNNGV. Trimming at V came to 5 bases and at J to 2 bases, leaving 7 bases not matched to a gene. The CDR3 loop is CASSRTGLIQETQYF. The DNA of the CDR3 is TGTGCCAGCAGCAGGACAGGGCTTATACAAGAGACCCAGTACTTC.